This T cell receptor beta chain was profiled in a study of blood T cell repertoires in COVID-19. Some clones are missing from TCRdb's copy, which holds only in-frame ones; the method was immunoSEQ multiplex PCR. Among roughly 240,000 clones listed, roughly 82% were seen once. This clone was seen a few times. This TCR was sampled from a woman aged 65 to 85 with acute or convalescent COVID-19. Sequencing was carried out using peripheral blood.

The CDR3: CASSTTGGADVLTF. The DNA for the CDR3 is TGTGCCAGTAGTACCACAGGGGGCGCAGACGTCCTGACTTTC. This chain joins TRBV19 and TRBJ2-6; 9 bases align to TRBD1. Germline V CDR1 and CDR2: LNHDA, SQIVND (reference sequence). This CDR3 comprises 14 residues. Germline trimming cut 4 bases from V and 11 bases from J; bases unmatched to any gene: 6.